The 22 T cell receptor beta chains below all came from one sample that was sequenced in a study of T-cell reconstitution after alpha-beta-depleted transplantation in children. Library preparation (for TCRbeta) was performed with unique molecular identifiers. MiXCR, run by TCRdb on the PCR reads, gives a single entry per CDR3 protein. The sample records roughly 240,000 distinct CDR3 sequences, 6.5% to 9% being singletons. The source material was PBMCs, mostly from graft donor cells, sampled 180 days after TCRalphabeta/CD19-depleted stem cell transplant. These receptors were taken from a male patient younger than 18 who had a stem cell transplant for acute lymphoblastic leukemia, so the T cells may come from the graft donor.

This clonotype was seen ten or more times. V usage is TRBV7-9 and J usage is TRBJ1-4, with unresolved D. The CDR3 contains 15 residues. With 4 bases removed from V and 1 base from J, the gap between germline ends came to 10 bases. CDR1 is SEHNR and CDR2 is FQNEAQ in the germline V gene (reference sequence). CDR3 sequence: CASSSNFGTNEKLFF. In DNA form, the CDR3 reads TGTGCCAGCAGCTCAAACTTTGGAACTAATGAAAAACTGTTTTTT. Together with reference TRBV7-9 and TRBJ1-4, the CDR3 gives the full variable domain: DTGVSQNPRHKITKRGQNVTFRCDPISEHNRLYWYRQTLGQGPEFLTYFQNEAQLEKSRLLSDRFSAERPKGSFSTLEIQRTEQGDSAMYLCASSSNFGTNEKLFFGSGTQLSVL.

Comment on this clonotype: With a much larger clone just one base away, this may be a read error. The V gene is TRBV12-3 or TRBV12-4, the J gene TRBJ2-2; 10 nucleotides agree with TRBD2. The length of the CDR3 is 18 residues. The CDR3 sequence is CACSLAERGGRGTGELFF. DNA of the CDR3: TGTGCCTGCAGTTTAGCAGAGCGGGGGGGCCGAGGGACCGGGGAGCTGTTTTTT.

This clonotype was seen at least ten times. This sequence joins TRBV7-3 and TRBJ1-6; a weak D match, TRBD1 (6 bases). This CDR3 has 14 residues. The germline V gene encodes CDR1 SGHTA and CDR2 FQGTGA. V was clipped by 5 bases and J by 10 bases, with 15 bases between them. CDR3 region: CASSPGQRNSPLHF. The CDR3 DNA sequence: TGTGCCAGCAGCCCGGGACAACGGAACTCACCCCTCCACTTT.

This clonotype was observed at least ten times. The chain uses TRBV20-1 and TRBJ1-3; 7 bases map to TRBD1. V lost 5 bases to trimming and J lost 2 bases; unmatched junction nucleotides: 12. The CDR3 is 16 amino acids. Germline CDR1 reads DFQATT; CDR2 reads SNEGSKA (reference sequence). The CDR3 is CSAGPSPGTAGNTIYF. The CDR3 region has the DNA TGCAGTGCTGGGCCATCGCCAGGGACAGCTGGAAACACCATATATTTT.

Here the CDR3 reads CASSIWGGTEAFF. Written as DNA, the CDR3 is TGTGCCAGTAGTATCTGGGGGGGCACTGAAGCTTTCTTT. The gene calls are TRBV19 and TRBJ1-1; tentative D call: TRBD1 (5 bases). Germline CDR1 and CDR2: LNHDA and SQIVND (reference sequence). Trimming removed 3 bases from V and 4 bases from J, with 9 bases in between. The CDR3 runs to 13 residues.

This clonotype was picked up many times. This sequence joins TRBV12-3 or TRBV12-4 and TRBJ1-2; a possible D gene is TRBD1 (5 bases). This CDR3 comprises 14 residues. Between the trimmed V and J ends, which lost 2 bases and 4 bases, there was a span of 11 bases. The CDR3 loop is CASSLKGRGYGYTF. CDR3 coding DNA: TGTGCCAGCAGTTTAAAGGGGCGCGGCTATGGCTACACCTTC.

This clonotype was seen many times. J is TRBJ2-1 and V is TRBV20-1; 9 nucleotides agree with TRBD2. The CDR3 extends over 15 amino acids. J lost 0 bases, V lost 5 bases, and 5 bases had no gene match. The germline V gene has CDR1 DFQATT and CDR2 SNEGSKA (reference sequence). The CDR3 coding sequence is TGCAGTGCTTTCCTAGCGGGGCTCTCCTACAATGAGCAGTTCTTC. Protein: CSAFLAGLSYNEQFF.

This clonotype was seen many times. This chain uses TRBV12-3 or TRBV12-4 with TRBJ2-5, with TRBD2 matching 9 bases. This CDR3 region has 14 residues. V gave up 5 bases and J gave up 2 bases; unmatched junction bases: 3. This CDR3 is CASSTTSGQETQYF. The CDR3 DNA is TGTGCCAGCAGTACGACTAGCGGACAAGAGACCCAGTACTTC.

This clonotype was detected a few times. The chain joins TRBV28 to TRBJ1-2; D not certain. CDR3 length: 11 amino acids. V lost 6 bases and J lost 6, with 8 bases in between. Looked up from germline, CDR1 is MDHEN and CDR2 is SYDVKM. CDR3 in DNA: TGTGCCAGCAGCGGCGGGGATGGCTACACCTTC. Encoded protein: CASSGGDGYTF.

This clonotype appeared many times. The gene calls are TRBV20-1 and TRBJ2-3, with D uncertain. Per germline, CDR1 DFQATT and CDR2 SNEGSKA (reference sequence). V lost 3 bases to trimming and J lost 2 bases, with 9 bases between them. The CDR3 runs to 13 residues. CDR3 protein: CSASQTHTDTQYF. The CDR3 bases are TGCAGTGCTAGCCAGACGCACACAGATACGCAGTATTTT.

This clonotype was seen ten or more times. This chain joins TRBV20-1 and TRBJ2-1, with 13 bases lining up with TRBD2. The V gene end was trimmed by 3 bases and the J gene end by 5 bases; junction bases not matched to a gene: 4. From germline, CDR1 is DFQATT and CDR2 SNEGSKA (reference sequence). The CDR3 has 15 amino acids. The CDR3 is CSASGLAGAHNEQFF. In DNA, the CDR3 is TGCAGTGCTAGTGGACTAGCGGGAGCTCACAATGAGCAGTTCTTC.

In nucleotides, the CDR3 is TGTGCCAGCAGCTATCCCTCTGGGGCCAACGTCCTGACTTTC. Its protein product is CASSYPSGANVLTF. V usage is TRBV28 and J usage is TRBJ2-6; D remains unclear. Germline loops: CDR1 MDHEN, CDR2 SYDVKM. CDR3 size: 14 residues. The V and J ends lost 6 bases and 0 bases respectively, with 6 bases between them.

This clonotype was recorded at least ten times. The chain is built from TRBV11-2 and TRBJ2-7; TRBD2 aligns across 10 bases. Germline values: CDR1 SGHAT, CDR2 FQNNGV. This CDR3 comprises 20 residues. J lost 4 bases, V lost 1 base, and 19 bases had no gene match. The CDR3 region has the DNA TGTGCCAGCAGCTTAGTTGGGGCACTCCGGAGCGGGAGGGCCGAGTACGAGCAGTACTTC. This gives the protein CASSLVGALRSGRAEYEQYF.

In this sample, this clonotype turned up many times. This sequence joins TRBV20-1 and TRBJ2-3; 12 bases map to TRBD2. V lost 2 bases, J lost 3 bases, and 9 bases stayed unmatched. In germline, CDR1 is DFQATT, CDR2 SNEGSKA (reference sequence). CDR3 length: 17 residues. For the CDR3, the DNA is TGCAGTGCTAGACCTAGCGGGGGGGCCGGTGGAACAGATACGCAGTATTTT. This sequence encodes CSARPSGGAGGTDTQYF.

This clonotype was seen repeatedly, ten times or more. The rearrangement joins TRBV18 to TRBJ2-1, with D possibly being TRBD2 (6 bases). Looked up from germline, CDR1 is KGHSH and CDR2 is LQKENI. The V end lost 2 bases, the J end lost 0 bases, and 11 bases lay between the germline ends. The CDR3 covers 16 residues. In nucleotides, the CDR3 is TGTGCCAGCTCACCATCGGGACTGTACTCCTACAATGAGCAGTTCTTC. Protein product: CASSPSGLYSYNEQFF.

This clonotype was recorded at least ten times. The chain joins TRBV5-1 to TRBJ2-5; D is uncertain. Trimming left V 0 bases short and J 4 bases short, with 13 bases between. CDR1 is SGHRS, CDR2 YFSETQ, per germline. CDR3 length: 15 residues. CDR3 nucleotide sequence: TGCGCCAGCAGCTTGGCCCTAGAAAGGTCAGAGACCCAGTACTTC. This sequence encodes CASSLALERSETQYF. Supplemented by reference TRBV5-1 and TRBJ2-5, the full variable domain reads KAGVTQTPRYLIKTRGQQVTLSCSPISGHRSVSWYQQTPGQGLQFLFEYFSETQRNKGNFPGRFSGRQFSNSRSEMNVSTLELGDSALYLCASSLALERSETQYFGPGTRLLVL.

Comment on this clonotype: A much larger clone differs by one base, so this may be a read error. The CDR3 region has the DNA TGTGCCAGCAGCCTCATGGGACAGCGTCTCACAGATACGCAGTATTTT. It translates to CASSLMGQRLTDTQYF. The chain has TRBV6-1 and TRBJ2-3; 7 bases fit TRBD1. Germline CDR1 MNHNS, CDR2 SASEGT. This CDR3 comprises 16 residues. Losses at the gene ends were 6 bases for V and 2 bases for J; bases not matched to a gene: 11.

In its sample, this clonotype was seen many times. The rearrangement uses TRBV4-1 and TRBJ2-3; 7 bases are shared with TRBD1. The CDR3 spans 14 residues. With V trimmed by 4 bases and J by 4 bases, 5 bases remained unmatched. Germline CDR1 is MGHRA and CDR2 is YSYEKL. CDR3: CASSPRQGADTQYF. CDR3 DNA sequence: TGCGCCAGCAGCCCACGACAGGGCGCAGATACGCAGTATTTT.

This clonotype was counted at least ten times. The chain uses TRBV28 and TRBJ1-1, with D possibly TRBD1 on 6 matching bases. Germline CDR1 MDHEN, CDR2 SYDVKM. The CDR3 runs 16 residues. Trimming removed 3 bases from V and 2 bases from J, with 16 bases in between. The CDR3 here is CASSFGVGGLNTEAFF. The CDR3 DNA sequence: TGTGCCAGCAGTTTCGGGGTGGGGGGCCTTAACACTGAAGCTTTCTTT.

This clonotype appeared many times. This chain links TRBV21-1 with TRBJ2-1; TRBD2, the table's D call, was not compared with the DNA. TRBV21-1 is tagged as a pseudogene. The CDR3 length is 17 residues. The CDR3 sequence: CASSKERLAGERNEQFF. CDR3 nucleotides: TGTGCCAGCAGCAAAGAACGACTAGCGGGAGAGAGGAATGAGCAGTTCTTC.

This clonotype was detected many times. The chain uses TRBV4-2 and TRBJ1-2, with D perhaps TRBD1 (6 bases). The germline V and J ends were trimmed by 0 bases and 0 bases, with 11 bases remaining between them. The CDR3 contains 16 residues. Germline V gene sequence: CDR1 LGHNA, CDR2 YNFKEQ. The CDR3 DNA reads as TGTGCCAGCAGCCAAGAAGGGGGGTTAGCTAACTATGGCTACACCTTC. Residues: CASSQEGGLANYGYTF.

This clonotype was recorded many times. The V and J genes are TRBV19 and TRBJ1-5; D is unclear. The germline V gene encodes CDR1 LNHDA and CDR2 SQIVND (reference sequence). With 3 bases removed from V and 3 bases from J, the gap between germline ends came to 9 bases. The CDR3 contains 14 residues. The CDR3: CASSIRASNQPQHF. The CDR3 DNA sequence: TGTGCCAGTAGTATTCGAGCTTCCAATCAGCCCCAGCATTTT.